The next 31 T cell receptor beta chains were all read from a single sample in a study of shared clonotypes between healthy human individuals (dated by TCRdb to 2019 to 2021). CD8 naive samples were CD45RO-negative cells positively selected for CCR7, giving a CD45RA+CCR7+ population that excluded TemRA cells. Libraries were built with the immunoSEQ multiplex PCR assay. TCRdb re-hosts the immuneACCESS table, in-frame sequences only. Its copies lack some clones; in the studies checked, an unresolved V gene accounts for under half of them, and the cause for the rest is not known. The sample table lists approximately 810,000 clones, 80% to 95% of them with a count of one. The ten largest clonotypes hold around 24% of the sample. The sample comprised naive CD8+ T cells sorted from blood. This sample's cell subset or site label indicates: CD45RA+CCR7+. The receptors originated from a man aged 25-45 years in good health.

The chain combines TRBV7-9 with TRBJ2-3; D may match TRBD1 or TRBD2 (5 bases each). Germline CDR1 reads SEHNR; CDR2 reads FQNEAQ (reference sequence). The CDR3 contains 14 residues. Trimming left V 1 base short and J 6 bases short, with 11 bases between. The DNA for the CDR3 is TGTGCCAGCAGCTTAGGGGCCAGGGACGATACGCAGTATTTT. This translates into CASSLGARDDTQYF. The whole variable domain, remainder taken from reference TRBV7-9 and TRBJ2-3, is DTGVSQNPRHKITKRGQNVTFRCDPISEHNRLYWYRQTLGQGPEFLTYFQNEAQLEKSRLLSDRFSAERPKGSFSTLEIQRTEQGDSAMYLCASSLGARDDTQYFGPGTRLTVL.

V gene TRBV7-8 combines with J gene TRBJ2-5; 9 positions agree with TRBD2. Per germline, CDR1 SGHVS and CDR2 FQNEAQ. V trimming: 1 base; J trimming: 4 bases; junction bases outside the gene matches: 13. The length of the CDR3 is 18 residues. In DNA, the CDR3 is TGTGCCAGCAGCTTAGTCGTTATTAGCGGGAGTCAGGGAGAGACCCAGTACTTC. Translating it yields CASSLVVISGSQGETQYF. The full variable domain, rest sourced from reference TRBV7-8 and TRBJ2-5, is GAGVSQSPRYKVAKRGQDVALRCDPISGHVSLFWYQQALGQGPEFLTYFQNEAQLDKSGLPSDRFFAERPEGSVSTLKIQRTQQEDSAVYLCASSLVVISGSQGETQYFGPGTRLLVL.

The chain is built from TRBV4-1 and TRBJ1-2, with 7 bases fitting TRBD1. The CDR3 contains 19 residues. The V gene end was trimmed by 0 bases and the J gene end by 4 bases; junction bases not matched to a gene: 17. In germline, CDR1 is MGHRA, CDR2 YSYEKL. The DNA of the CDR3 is TGCGCCAGCAGCCAAGAGGAGGCTGGAACCATGACAGGGACCTATGGCTACACCTTC. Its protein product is CASSQEEAGTMTGTYGYTF.

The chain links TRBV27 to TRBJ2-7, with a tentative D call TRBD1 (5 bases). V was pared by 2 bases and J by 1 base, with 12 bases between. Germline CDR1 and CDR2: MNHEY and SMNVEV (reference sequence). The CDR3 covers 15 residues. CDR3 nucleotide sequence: TGTGCCAGCAGTTTAATTGACAGATTATCCTACGAGCAGTACTTC. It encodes CASSLIDRLSYEQYF.

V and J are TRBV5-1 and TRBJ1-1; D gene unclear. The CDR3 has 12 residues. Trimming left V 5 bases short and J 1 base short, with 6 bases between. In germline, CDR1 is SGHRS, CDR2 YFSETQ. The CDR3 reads CASSIGNTEAFF. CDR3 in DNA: TGCGCCAGCAGTATAGGGAACACTGAAGCTTTCTTT.

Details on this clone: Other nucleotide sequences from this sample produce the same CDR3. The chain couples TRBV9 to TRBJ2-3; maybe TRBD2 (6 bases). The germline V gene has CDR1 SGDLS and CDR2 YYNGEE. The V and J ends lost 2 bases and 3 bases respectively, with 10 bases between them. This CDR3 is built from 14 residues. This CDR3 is CASSVAGTTDTQYF. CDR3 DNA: TGTGCCAGCAGCGTGGCCGGGACTACAGATACGCAGTATTTT.

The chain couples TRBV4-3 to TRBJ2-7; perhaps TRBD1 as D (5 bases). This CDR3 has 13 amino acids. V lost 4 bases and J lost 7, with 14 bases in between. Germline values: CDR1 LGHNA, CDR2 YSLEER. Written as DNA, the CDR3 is TGCGCCAGCAGCCGGACAAAGGCAAGTGAGCAGTACTTC. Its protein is CASSRTKASEQYF.

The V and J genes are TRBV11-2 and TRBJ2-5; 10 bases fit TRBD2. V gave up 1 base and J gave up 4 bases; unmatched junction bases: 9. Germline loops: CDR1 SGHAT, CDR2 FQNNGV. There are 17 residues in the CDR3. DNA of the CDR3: TGTGCCAGCAGCTTAGCGAAGCTAGCGGGAGTCGGAGAGACCCAGTACTTC. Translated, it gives CASSLAKLAGVGETQYF.

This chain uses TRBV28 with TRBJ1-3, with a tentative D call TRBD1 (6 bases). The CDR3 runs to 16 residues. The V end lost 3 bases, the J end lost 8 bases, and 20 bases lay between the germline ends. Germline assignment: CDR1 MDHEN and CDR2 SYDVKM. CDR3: CASSFFQGFIQDTIYF. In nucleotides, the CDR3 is TGTGCCAGCAGTTTTTTTCAGGGGTTCATTCAAGACACCATATATTTT. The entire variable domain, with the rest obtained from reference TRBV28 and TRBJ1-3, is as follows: DVKVTQSSRYLVKRTGEKVFLECVQDMDHENMFWYRQDPGLGLRLIYFSYDVKMKEKGDIPEGYSVSREKKERFSLILESASTNQTSMYLCASSFFQGFIQDTIYFGEGSWLTVV.

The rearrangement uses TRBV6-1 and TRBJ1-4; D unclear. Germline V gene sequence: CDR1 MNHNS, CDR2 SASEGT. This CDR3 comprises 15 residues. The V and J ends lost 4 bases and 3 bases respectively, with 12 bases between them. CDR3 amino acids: CASSGALLANEKLFF. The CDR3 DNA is TGTGCCAGCAGTGGGGCGCTGTTGGCTAATGAAAAACTGTTTTTT.

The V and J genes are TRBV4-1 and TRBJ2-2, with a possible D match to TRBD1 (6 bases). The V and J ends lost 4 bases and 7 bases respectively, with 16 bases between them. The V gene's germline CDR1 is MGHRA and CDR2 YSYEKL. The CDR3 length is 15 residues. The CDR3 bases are TGCGCCAGCAGCCTGAGACCAGGGGTTCTCGGGGAGCTGTTTTTT. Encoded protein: CASSLRPGVLGELFF.

The CDR3 bases are TGTGCCAGCAGCTTACGGGCCCCGAATTTCTACGAGCAGTACTTC. This encodes CASSLRAPNFYEQYF. The rearrangement links TRBV11-2 to TRBJ2-7; no clear D gene. V was cut by 2 bases and J by 3 bases, with 14 bases left in between. The CDR3 is made up of 15 amino acids. CDR1 SGHAT and CDR2 FQNNGV come from the germline V gene.

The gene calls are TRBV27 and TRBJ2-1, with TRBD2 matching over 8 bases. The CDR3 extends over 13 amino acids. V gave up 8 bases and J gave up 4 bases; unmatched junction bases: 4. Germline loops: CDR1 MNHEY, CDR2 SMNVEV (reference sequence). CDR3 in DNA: TGTGCCAGCCAGTCTAGCGGGTACAATGAGCAGTTCTTC. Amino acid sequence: CASQSSGYNEQFF.

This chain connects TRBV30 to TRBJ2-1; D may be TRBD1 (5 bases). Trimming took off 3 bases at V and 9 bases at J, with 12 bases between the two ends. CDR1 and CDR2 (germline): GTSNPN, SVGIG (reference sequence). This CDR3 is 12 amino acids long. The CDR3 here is CAWSLGVGEQFF. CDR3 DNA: TGTGCCTGGAGCCTAGGGGTCGGTGAGCAGTTCTTC.

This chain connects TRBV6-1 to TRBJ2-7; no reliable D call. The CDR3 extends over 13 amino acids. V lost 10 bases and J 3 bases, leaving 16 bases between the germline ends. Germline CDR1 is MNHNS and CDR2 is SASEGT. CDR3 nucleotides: TGTGCCACCTATGATGGACGAAGCTACGAGCAGTACTTC. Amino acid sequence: CATYDGRSYEQYF.

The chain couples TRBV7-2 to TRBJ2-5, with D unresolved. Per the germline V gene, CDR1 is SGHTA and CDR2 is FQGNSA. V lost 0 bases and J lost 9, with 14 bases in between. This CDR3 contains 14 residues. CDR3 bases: TGTGCCAGCAGCTTAGCGCTTGGAACGGCGGCCCAGTACTTC. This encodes CASSLALGTAAQYF.

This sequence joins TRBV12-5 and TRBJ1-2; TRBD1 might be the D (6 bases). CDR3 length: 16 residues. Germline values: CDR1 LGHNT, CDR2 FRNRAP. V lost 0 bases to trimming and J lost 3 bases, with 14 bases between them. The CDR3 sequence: CASGLVIDRLDYGYTF. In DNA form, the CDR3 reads TGTGCTAGTGGTTTGGTAATAGACAGGTTGGACTATGGCTACACCTTC.

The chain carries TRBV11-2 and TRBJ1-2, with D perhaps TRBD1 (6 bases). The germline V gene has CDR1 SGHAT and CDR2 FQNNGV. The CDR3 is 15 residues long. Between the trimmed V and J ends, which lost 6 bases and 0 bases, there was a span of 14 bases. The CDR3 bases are TGTGCCAGCAGATCTAGGGGGGGAACTAACTATGGCTACACCTTC. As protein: CASRSRGGTNYGYTF.

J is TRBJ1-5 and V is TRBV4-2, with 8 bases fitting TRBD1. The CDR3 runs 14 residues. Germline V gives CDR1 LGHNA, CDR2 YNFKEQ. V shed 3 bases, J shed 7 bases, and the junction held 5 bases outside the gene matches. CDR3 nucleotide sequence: TGTGCCAGCAGCCAGGTCAGGGGGCAACAGCCCCAGCATTTT. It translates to CASSQVRGQQPQHF.

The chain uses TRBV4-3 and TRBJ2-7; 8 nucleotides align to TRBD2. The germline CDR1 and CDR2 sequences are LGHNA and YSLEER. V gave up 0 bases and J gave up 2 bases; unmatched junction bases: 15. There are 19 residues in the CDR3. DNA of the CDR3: TGCGCCAGCAGCCAAGACGAAGTGGGAACTAGCGGTATAACCTACGAGCAGTACTTC. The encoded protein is CASSQDEVGTSGITYEQYF.

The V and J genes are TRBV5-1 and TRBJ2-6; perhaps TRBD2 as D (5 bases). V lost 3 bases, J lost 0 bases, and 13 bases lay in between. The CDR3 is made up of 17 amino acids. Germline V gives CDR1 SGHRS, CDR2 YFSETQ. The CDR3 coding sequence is TGCGCCAGCAGCTCTAGCCAGTTCTTCTCTGGGGCCAACGTCCTGACTTTC. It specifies CASSSSQFFSGANVLTF.

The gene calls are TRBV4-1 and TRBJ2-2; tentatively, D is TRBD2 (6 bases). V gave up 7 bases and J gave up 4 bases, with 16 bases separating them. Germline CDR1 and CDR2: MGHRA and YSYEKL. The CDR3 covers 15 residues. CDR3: CASKASYGSTGELFF. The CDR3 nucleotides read TGCGCCAGCAAAGCTAGTTACGGGAGCACCGGGGAGCTGTTTTTT.

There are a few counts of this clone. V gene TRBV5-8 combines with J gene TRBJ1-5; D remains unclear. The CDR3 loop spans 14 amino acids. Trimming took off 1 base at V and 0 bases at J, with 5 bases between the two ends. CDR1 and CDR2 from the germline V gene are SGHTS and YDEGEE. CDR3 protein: CASSLLHSNQPQHF. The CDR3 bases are TGTGCCAGCAGCTTGTTACATAGCAATCAGCCCCAGCATTTT. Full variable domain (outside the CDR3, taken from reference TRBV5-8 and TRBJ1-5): EAGVTQSPTHLIKTRGQQATLRCSPISGHTSVYWYQQALGLGLQFLLWYDEGEERNRGNFPPRFSGRQFPNYSSELNVNALELEDSALYLCASSLLHSNQPQHFGDGTRLSIL.

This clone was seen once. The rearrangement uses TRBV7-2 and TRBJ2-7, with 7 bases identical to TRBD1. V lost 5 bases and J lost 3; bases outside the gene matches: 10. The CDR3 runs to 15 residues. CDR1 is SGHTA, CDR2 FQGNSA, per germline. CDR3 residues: CASSPRQGFNYEQYF. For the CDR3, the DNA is TGTGCCAGCAGCCCCAGACAGGGTTTTAACTACGAGCAGTACTTC.

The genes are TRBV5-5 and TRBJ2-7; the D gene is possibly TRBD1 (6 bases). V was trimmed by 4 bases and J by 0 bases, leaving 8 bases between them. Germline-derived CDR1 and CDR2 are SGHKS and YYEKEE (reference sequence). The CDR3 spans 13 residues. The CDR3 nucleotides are TGTGCCAGCAGCCCGGACAGCTCCTACGAGCAGTACTTC. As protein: CASSPDSSYEQYF.

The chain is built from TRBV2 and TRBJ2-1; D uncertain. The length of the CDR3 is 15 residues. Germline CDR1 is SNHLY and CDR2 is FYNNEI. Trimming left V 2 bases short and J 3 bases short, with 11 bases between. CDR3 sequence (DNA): TGTGCCAGCAGTGAAAGTGCCACTAACTACAATGAGCAGTTCTTC. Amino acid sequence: CASSESATNYNEQFF.

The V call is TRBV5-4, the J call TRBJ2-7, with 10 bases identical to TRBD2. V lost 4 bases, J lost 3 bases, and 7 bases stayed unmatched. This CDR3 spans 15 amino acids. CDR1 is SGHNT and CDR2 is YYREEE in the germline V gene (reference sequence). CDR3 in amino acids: CASSEGLATVYEQYF. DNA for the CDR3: TGTGCCAGCAGCGAGGGACTAGCGACGGTCTACGAGCAGTACTTC.

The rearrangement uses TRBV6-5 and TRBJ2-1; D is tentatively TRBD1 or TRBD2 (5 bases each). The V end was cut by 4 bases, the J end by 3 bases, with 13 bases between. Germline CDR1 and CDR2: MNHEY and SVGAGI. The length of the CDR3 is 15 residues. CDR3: CASSSPGRVYNEQFF. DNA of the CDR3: TGTGCCAGCAGTTCCCCAGGGCGGGTCTACAATGAGCAGTTCTTC.

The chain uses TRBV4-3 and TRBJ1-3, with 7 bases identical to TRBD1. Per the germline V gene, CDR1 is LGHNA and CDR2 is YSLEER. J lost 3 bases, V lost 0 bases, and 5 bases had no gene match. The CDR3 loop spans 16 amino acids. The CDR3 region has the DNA TGCGCCAGCAGCCAAGACTCCGGGACAGATGGAAACACCATATATTTT. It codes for CASSQDSGTDGNTIYF.

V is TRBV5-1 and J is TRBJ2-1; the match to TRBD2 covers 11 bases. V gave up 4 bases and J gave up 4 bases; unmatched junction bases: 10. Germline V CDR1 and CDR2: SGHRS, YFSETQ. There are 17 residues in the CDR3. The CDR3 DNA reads TGCGCCAGCAGCACCGGGACTAGCGGCTCACCTTACAATGAGCAGTTCTTC. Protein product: CASSTGTSGSPYNEQFF. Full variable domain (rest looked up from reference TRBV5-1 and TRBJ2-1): KAGVTQTPRYLIKTRGQQVTLSCSPISGHRSVSWYQQTPGQGLQFLFEYFSETQRNKGNFPGRFSGRQFSNSRSEMNVSTLELGDSALYLCASSTGTSGSPYNEQFFGPGTRLTVL.

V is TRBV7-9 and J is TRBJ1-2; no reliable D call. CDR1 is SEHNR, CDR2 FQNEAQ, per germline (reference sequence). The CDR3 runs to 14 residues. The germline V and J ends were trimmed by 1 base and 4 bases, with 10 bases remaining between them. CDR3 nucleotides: TGTGCCAGCAGCTTAGGACCGGTTATCTATGGCTACACCTTC. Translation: CASSLGPVIYGYTF.